The entry below gives a single TCR beta chain sequence along with its context. Its antigen is as yet unknown. The data derive from a study of breast tumors, draining lymph nodes, adjacent tissues. Study-wide points: Most tumor T cells seemingly derive from lymph node, then expand in tumor. Luminal-like breast cancer showed significantly higher tumor–nontumor repertoire similarity than basal-like.

V was trimmed by 0 bases and J by 6 bases, leaving 8 bases between them. Germline CDR1 reads ENHRY; CDR2 reads SYGVKD. This CDR3 has 13 residues. The lymph nodes were axillary draining lymph nodes from breast cancer patients. TCRdb reprocessed the multiplex PCR reads with MiXCR, giving one entry per CDR3 protein. The profile shows around 150,000 distinct CDR3 sequences, roughly 33% of them singletons. Material: axillary lymph node tissue. The receptor was isolated from a female donor with breast cancer. Some clones in this sample may be carry-over from other donors' samples. The chain uses TRBV10-3 and TRBJ1-1, with D unclear. The CDR3 DNA is TGTGCCATCAGTGAGTCCGTCGGTTCTGAAGCTTTCTTT. Protein product: CAISESVGSEAFF.